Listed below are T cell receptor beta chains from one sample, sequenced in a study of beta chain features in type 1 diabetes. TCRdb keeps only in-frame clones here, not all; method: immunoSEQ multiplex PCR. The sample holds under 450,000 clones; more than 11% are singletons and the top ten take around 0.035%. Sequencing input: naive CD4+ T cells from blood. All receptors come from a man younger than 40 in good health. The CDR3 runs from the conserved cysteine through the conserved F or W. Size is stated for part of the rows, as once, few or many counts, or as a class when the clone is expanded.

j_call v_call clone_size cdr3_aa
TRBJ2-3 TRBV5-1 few CASSTTTDTQYF
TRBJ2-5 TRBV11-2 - CASSLSLKQETQYF
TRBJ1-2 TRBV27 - CAARSGTGEDGYTF
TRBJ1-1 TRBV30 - CAWRGTPVTEAFF
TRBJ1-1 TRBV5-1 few CASSLAEGMEAFF
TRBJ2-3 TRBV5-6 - CASSYHRLSGDTQYF
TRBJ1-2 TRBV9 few CASSARLEGDYGYTF
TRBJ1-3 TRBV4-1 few CASSQEGGGAGNTIYF
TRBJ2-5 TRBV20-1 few CSALGGETQYF
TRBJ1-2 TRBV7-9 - CASSPRGRDGYTF
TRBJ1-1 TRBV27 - CASSNLRGTEAFF
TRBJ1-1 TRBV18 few CASSLLDTIEGAFF
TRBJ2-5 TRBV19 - CASRTSGAEETQYF
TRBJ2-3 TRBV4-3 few CASSQDMGADGTDTQYF
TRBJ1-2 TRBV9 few CASRRIYGYTF
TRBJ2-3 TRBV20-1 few CSATLTDTQYF
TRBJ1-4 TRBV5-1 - CASSLGATNEKLFF
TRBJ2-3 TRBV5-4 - CASSLEVGDTDTQYF
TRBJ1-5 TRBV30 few CAWSAESNQPQHF
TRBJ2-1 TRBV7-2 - CASSSLAGGSYNEQFF
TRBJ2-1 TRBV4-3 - CASSQDRGLRNNEQFF
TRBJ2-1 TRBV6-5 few CASSYSKSRYNEQFF
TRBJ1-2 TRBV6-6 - CASSSYQGKGYGYTF
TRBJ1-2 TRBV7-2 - CASSLGWDGYYGYTF
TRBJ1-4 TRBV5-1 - CASSPQRGTGNEKLFF
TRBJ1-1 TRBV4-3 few CASSHLTGNTEAFF
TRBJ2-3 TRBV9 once CASSVGLAGDTDTQYF
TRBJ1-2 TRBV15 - CATSRDTGTGYTF
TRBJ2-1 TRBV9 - CASSVAVSGHPYNEQFF
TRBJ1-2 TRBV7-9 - CASSLSWGREDYGYTF
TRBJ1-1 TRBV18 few CASSSTGGNTEAFF
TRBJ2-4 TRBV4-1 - CASSQDPDSLAKNIQYF
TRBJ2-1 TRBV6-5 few CASSASAYNEQFF
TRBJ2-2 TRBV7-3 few CASSLIPSGNTGELFF
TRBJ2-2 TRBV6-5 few CASRSPGLATGELFF
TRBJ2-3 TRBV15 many CATSTGTGDEDTQYF
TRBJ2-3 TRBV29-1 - CGVGSGVADTQYF
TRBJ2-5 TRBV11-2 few CASKLAAQETQYF
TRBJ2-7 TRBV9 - CASSVAPLGRGSSYEQYF
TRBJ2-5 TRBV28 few CASSFLAQGAQTQYF
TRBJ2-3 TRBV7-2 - CASSSRQGNTQYF
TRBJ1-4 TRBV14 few CASSQVRLGKVFF
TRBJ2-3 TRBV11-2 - CASSPDFFTDTQYF
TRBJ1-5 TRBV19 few CASSIGRRISNQPQHF
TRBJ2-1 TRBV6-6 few CASRQTPYNEQFF